The T cell receptor (beta chain) under discussion was sequenced for a study of T cells after yellow fever vaccination. TCRdb reprocessed the 5' RACE reads via MiXCR and lists one record per CDR3 protein. The sample includes about 300,000 distinct CDR3 sequences, roughly 8.7% of them seen just once. General study results and limits: Any FACS-sorted repertoire could hold abundant clonotypes that contaminate it from the bulk population.

This clonotype was detected ten times or more. What it binds is unknown. The TCR originated in a man aged 18 to 29 who received the YFV17D yellow fever vaccine. Sequenced here: CD4+ T cells sorted from PBMCs, sampled 5 days after the yellow fever booster vaccination.

This chain's CDR3 is CASREVANEQFF. CDR3 bases: TGTGCCAGCAGAGAGGTCGCGAATGAGCAGTTCTTC. The rearrangement uses TRBV6-2 or TRBV6-3 and TRBJ2-1; D call uncertain. CDR3 length: 12 residues. Germline CDR1 MNHEY, CDR2 SVGEGT. V was shortened by 6 bases and J by 7 bases, with 10 bases between the two germline ends.